Below, one T cell receptor beta chain is given with its context. Its antigen remains undetermined. No per-base quality is available; no much larger clone lies one base away. CDR1 ENHRY and CDR2 SYGVKD are derived from the germline V gene. Trimming takes 4 bases off V and 3 bases off J; junction bases not matched to a gene: 2. From cysteine to phenylalanine, the CDR3 is 13 amino acids long. The read is trimmed to its CDR3 DNA, 39 bases read in frame from base 1. Genomic DNA served as template for TCR beta VDJ combination and CDR3 sequence profiling. An Illumina HiSeq 2000 was the platform used for TCR repertoire sequencing. The published analysis was carried out like this. Repertoires were assessed using TRBV/TRBJ rearrangement plots, CDR3 size and DJ length profiles, and Simpson's diversity index. The most abundant DNA sequence in the deep sequencing data was taken as the immunodominant clone. CDR3 amino acid sequences were checked for sharing between subjects and were compared against published repertoires and the VDJdb database. The public reads were reprocessed in TCRdb via fastp at Q25 and MiXCR, keeping in-frame beta chains. Identical CDR3 protein sequences are pooled into one entry, listed with their most common genes and DNA. None of the V and J calls come from the authors' own analysis; TCRdb made them. Counted in this sample were 160,000 or so distinct CDR3 sequences; more than 45% of them appeared once. Around 1% of the sample is in the top ten clones.

Expansion of CD8+CD57+ cells had been shown by flow cytometry in the patients chosen for sequencing. Severe acquired aplastic anemia was diagnosed in all patients according to International Study of Aplastic Anemia and Agranulocytosis and Camitta criteria. No therapy had been received by the patients at the time of blood sampling. The study deep-sequenced TCR repertoires of sorted CD4+ and CD8+ blood T cells from severe aplastic anemia patients and healthy subjects. Patients were enrolled in the USA under clinicaltrials.gov protocols 00001620, 01623167, 00001397, 00071045, 00081523 and 00961064. Ficoll-Paque density gradient centrifugation was used to isolate peripheral blood mononuclear cells. Before DNA was extracted, CD4+ and CD8+ T cells were sorted using either FACS or magnetic beads. The data are from a study of CD8+CD57+ T cells in acquired aplastic anemia listed by TCRdb under 2018. Concerning the study at large: DNA extracted from sorted CD4+ and CD8+ cells had a mean of around 3.3 ug, with a range of 0.2 to 27.4 ug. CD8+CD57+ expansion was defined as a frequency above the mean frequency observed in healthy subjects. The full study reports these points: CD8+ Simpson's diversity did not differ significantly between patients and healthy controls (P=0.060). Fewer than 30 CD8+ CDR3 sequences were found in both patients and controls but appeared to be highly expressed in patients and within the immunodominant clones of the patients.

Material for sequencing was sorted CD4+, CD8+, or CD8+CD57+ T cells (not recorded which) from PBMCs. The receptor was derived from a human donor with aplastic anemia. The chain uses TRBV10-3 and TRBJ1-1; a stretch of 7 junction bases matches TRBD1. CDR3 region: CAISGDRDTEAFF. The DNA sequence is TGTGCCATCAGTGGAGACAGGGACACTGAAGCTTTCTTT.